This entry features one TCR beta chain sequence. Its antigen is unidentified. In germline, CDR1 is LGHNA, CDR2 YNFKEQ. V shed 3 bases and J 4 bases; nucleotides not matched to a gene: 2. The CDR3 is 14 residues long. These data belong to a study of graft-versus-host responses after intestinal transplantation. At the level of the study: Every recipient had anti-thymocyte globulin induction and about three years of tacrolimus plus steroids.

Findings and caveats of the study: Marrow from the recipient contained GvH clones, some of which had appeared first in ileum or blood.

The protocol was immunoSEQ multiplex PCR, while the TCRdb copy is restricted to in-frame clones and leaves out a portion. In the table there are about 90,000 clones, over 80% of which are singletons. The rearrangement joins TRBV4-2 to TRBJ2-3, with TRBD2 matching 9 bases. The source was unstimulated CD8+ T cells sorted from spleen or lymph node cells, collected before transplant. This TCR derives from a human donor who was the organ donor for an intestinal transplant. The CDR3 sequence: CASSHGGGADTQYF. In nucleotides, the CDR3 is TGTGCCAGCAGCCACGGCGGGGGGGCAGATACGCAGTATTTT.